This T cell receptor beta chain was captured by sequencing in a study of neoadjuvant anti-PD-1 for oral cavity cancer. This CDR3 region has 13 residues. CDR1 SQVTM and CDR2 ANQGSEA come from the germline V gene. Trimming took off 0 bases at V and 5 bases at J, with 10 bases between the two ends. The method was immunoSEQ multiplex PCR; TCRdb's version includes in-frame clones alone and lacks a portion of them. The sample includes about 23,000 clones, over 20% of them seen just once. Stated time point: after neoadjuvant nivolumab, at surgical resection. Cohort: HPV-negative, locally advanced oral cavity squamous cell carcinoma patients.

The J gene is TRBJ1-2, the V gene TRBV29-1; D is possibly TRBD1 (6 bases). The sequencing used tumor tissue, collected after nivolumab (anti-PD-1) treatment. The receptor comes from a person between 40 and 80 years old with oral cavity squamous cell carcinoma. CDR3: CSVEERTAYGYTF. For the CDR3, the DNA is TGCAGCGTTGAAGAGAGGACAGCATATGGCTACACCTTC. The entire variable domain, with the rest obtained from reference TRBV29-1 and TRBJ1-2, is as follows: SAVISQKPSRDICQRGTSLTIQCQVDSQVTMMFWYRQQPGQSLTLIATANQGSEATYESGFVIDKFPISRPNLTFSTLTVSNMSPEDSSIYLCSVEERTAYGYTFGSGTRLTVV.